The sequence of this T cell receptor beta chain was determined in a study of beta chain features in type 1 diabetes. Whole-study context: Similarity in age, gender and cell yields was seen between patients and healthy donors.

General study results and limits: Shorter TCRB CDR3s, moderately but significantly so, were found in Type 1 diabetes patients in all four CD4+ subsets. Here, the possible influence of HLA type (on TCRB rearrangement) remained unresolved. A pattern of fewer insertions and more deletions at VDJ junctions was seen in type 1 diabetes patients.

The CDR3 length is 13 residues. Germline-derived CDR1 and CDR2 are SNHLY and FYNNEI. V was shortened by 7 bases and J by 0 bases, with 7 bases between the two germline ends. Of the isolated RNA, all was reverse transcribed, and so the sequenced material was expressed TCRB transcripts. The table came from immunoSEQ multiplex PCR; TCRdb's copy has only in-frame clones and leaves some out. Of about 150,000 clones listed, 10% are singletons. Using CD45RO/CCR7/CD25/CD127/CD95/CD27, CD4+ naive, central memory, regulatory and stem cell-like memory cells were sorted. This clone was observed a handful of times. Its antigen is as yet unknown.

The TCR sequence derives from a young man with type 1 diabetes. The source material was central memory CD4+ T cells from blood. V is TRBV2 and J is TRBJ2-4, with D perhaps TRBD2 (5 bases). CDR3 loop: CASNGVAKNIQYF. Here the CDR3 DNA reads TGTGCCAGCAACGGGGTAGCCAAAAACATTCAGTACTTC.